This T cell receptor (beta chain) came from a study of OX40 agonist ivuxolimab in advanced cancers. Trimming removed 5 bases from V and 6 bases from J, with 14 bases in between. The CDR3 consists of 13 residues. The germline CDR1 and CDR2 sequences are LNHDA and SQIVND (reference sequence). Only in-frame clones appear in the TCRdb table, and some are missing; sequencing was by immunoSEQ multiplex PCR. The sample shows some 44,000 clones, around 80% of them seen only once. The sequence derives from an adult with an advanced solid tumor such as melanoma, head and neck, liver or kidney cancer. V and J are TRBV19 and TRBJ2-7; D assignment may be TRBD1 or TRBD2 (5 bases each). The starting material was CD4+ or CD8+ T cells sorted from blood, obtained in a trial of the OX40 agonist ivuxolimab. CDR3: CASSRMGDAEQYF. The CDR3 DNA sequence: TGTGCCAGTAGTCGAATGGGGGATGCCGAGCAGTACTTC.